Each of the 7 T cell receptor beta chains below was sequenced from the same sample in a study of control samples from healthy donors and cancer patients. Assay: immunoSEQ multiplex PCR; the TCRdb copy retains only in-frame clones and omits some. The profile shows some 34,000 clones, approximately 95% of them singletons. The source material was PBMCs. The receptors originated from a man aged 35 to 55 with colorectal cancer.

The rearrangement joins TRBV5-4 to TRBJ2-5; tentatively, D is TRBD2 (5 bases). CDR3 length equals 15 residues. Germline V lookup: CDR1 SGHNT, CDR2 YYREEE (reference sequence). V was shortened by 0 bases and J by 6 bases, with 15 bases between the two germline ends. DNA for the CDR3: TGTGCCAGCAGCTTGGACGTGGGAGAGGGTCAGACCCAGTACTTC. It codes for CASSLDVGEGQTQYF.

The V and J genes are TRBV4-1 and TRBJ2-7, with 8 bases that match TRBD1. The CDR3 is 17 residues long. From germline, CDR1 is MGHRA and CDR2 YSYEKL. V dropped 6 bases and J dropped 0; count of bases not matched to a gene: 13. This CDR3 reads CASREAAGQANSYEQYF. Written as DNA, the CDR3 is TGCGCCAGCAGAGAGGCGGCGGGACAGGCGAACTCCTACGAGCAGTACTTC.

The CDR3 coding sequence is TGTGCCAGCAGCCTAGATGAGAACACTGAAGCTTTCTTT. Its protein is CASSLDENTEAFF. V gene TRBV7-9 combines with J gene TRBJ1-1, with D uncertain. The germline V gene has CDR1 SEHNR and CDR2 FQNEAQ (reference sequence). CDR3 size: 13 residues. The V end was cut by 5 bases, the J end by 1 base, with 8 bases between.

The V call is TRBV27, the J call TRBJ1-5; D uncertain. V gave up 11 bases and J gave up 0 bases, with 11 bases separating them. Germline V gene data show CDR1 as MNHEY and CDR2 as SMNVEV (reference sequence). The CDR3 extends over 13 amino acids. This CDR3 is CAPDVYSNQPQHF. CDR3 coding DNA: TGTGCCCCCGACGTGTATAGCAATCAGCCCCAGCATTTT.

In nucleotides, the CDR3 is TGTGCCAGCAGCTTCCGACCACGAGGGGCCACAGATACGCAGTATTTT. Its translation is CASSFRPRGATDTQYF. The rearrangement links TRBV9 to TRBJ2-3; D may correspond to TRBD1 or TRBD2 (5 bases each). V was trimmed by 4 bases and J by 2 bases, leaving 17 bases between them. Germline V gene data show CDR1 as SGDLS and CDR2 as YYNGEE. The CDR3 is 16 residues long.

The chain combines TRBV7-2 with TRBJ1-5; D is unresolved. The ends were cut back, 5 bases at V and 6 bases at J, with 11 bases in the middle. The CDR3 runs to 13 residues. Germline CDR1 is SGHTA and CDR2 is FQGNSA. The CDR3 loop reads CASSLNGRQPQHF. The CDR3 coding sequence is TGTGCCAGCAGCCTAAACGGTCGTCAGCCCCAGCATTTT.

The chain joins TRBV20-1 to TRBJ2-5; D uncertain. V was clipped by 3 bases and J by 5 bases, with 16 bases between them. This CDR3 has 14 amino acids. The V gene's germline CDR1 is DFQATT and CDR2 SNEGSKA (reference sequence). The CDR3 coding sequence is TGCAGTGCTAGTGCATGGGGTAAAAGGGAGACCCAGTACTTC. Amino acids: CSASAWGKRETQYF.